A single sample is the source of the 27 T cell receptor beta chains below, sequenced in a study of blood T cell repertoires in COVID-19. The repertoire was sequenced with immunoSEQ multiplex PCR; TCRdb's copy has only in-frame clones and lacks some. This table holds tens of thousands of clones, more than 70% found once. The sequenced sample was peripheral blood. These receptors all come from a woman between 45 and 60 years old with active or convalescent COVID-19.

The chain joins TRBV3-1 (or the pseudogene TRBV3-2) to TRBJ2-1; 10 bases are shared with TRBD2. Germline V gene lookup returns CDR1 LGHDT and CDR2 YNNKEL (reference sequence). The CDR3 totals 20 residues. J lost 1 base, V lost 4 bases, and 16 bases had no gene match. CDR3 region: CASSPSPGLARSKSYNEQFF. Written as DNA, the CDR3 is TGTGCCAGCAGCCCTAGTCCGGGACTAGCGCGAAGTAAGTCCTACAATGAGCAGTTCTTC.

V and J are TRBV12-3 or TRBV12-4 and TRBJ2-3; no definite D call. The V end was cut by 3 bases, the J end by 6 bases, with 4 bases between. The CDR3 consists of 11 residues. CDR3 nucleotide sequence: TGTGCCAGCAGTTTCGGGGATACGCAGTATTTT. Translation gives CASSFGDTQYF.

In its sample, this clone was seen once. The rearrangement joins TRBV5-1 to TRBJ2-2; D gene ambiguous. The CDR3 runs to 15 residues. Germline V gene lookup returns CDR1 SGHRS and CDR2 YFSETQ. Trimming removed 6 bases from V and 5 bases from J, with 17 bases in between. The CDR3, as DNA: TGCGCCAGCAACCCCCGGCTGGCGGATACCGGGGAGCTGTTTTTT. It translates to CASNPRLADTGELFF.

Within the sample, this clone is medium-sized. The V gene is TRBV6-6, the J gene TRBJ1-2, with 11 bases fitting TRBD1. Germline V lookup: CDR1 MNHNY, CDR2 SVGAGI (reference sequence). This CDR3 comprises 16 residues. V shed 6 bases and J 2 bases; nucleotides not matched to a gene: 8. The CDR3 is CASSSDRGRDNYGYTF. DNA for the CDR3: TGTGCCAGCAGCTCGGACAGGGGGCGCGACAACTATGGCTACACCTTC.

This rearrangement joins TRBV6-5 to TRBJ2-1; TRBD2 matches at 9 bases. Germline-derived CDR1 and CDR2 are MNHEY and SVGAGI. The CDR3 extends over 16 amino acids. Trimming removed 0 bases from V and 3 bases from J; junction bases left unmatched: 3. The chain's CDR3 is CASSYSRTSVYNEQFF. CDR3 bases: TGTGCCAGCAGTTACTCTCGGACTAGCGTCTACAATGAGCAGTTCTTC.

The chain joins TRBV7-3 to TRBJ2-3, with TRBD1 as a possible D gene (7 bases). Germline V lookup: CDR1 SGHTA, CDR2 FQGTGA. The CDR3 is made up of 17 amino acids. Trimming removed 2 bases from V and 2 bases from J, with 17 bases in between. CDR3 in amino acids: CASSLYAGQSFTDTQYF. DNA of the CDR3: TGTGCCAGCAGCTTATACGCGGGACAGTCGTTCACAGATACGCAGTATTTT.

This chain connects TRBV13 to TRBJ2-1; D perhaps matches TRBD2 (6 bases). Germline CDR1 is PRHDT and CDR2 is FYEKMQ (reference sequence). Trimming removed 8 bases at V and 4 bases at J, with 12 bases between. The CDR3 has 13 amino acids. CDR3 sequence: CASRDGTYNEQFF. In DNA form, the CDR3 reads TGTGCCAGCCGTGACGGGACTTACAATGAGCAGTTCTTC.

The chain recombines TRBV9 with TRBJ2-6; 11 bases match TRBD1. The CDR3 runs 19 residues. Germline-derived CDR1 and CDR2 are SGDLS and YYNGEE. With V trimmed by 5 bases and J by 3 bases, 13 bases remained unmatched. This chain's CDR3 is CASSSRTGGEKGGANVLTF. In nucleotides, the CDR3 is TGTGCCAGCAGTTCTCGGACAGGGGGCGAAAAAGGTGGGGCCAACGTCCTGACTTTC.

Only one count was recorded for this clone. V is TRBV29-1 and J is TRBJ2-1; possibly TRBD2 for D (6 bases). Germline values: CDR1 SQVTM, CDR2 ANQGSEA. The CDR3 is made up of 17 amino acids. V was pared by 0 bases and J by 3 bases, with 18 bases between. CDR3 amino acids: CSVEDPFGSGHYNEQFF. In DNA, the CDR3 is TGCAGCGTTGAAGACCCTTTCGGTAGCGGACACTACAATGAGCAGTTCTTC.

V and J are TRBV5-5 and TRBJ1-1; 7 nucleotides align to TRBD1. This CDR3 has 15 amino acids. Germline assignment: CDR1 SGHKS and CDR2 YYEKEE (reference sequence). V lost 4 bases to trimming and J lost 0 bases; unmatched junction nucleotides: 6. The CDR3 here is CASSTTGVVNTEAFF. The CDR3 nucleotides read TGTGCCAGCAGCACTACAGGGGTGGTGAACACTGAAGCTTTCTTT.

This CDR3 is CASSLKGVDGFQHF. DNA for the CDR3: TGTGCCAGCAGCTTGAAGGGAGTTGACGGTTTCCAGCATTTT. The chain is built from TRBV5-5 and TRBJ1-5; no clear D gene. V was cut by 1 base and J by 12 bases, with 17 bases left in between. Germline V gives CDR1 SGHKS, CDR2 YYEKEE (reference sequence). CDR3 size: 14 residues.

The genes are TRBV27 and TRBJ2-1, with TRBD1 as a possible D gene (6 bases). V dropped 4 bases and J dropped 4 bases, with 17 bases sitting between them. Germline values: CDR1 MNHEY, CDR2 SMNVEV (reference sequence). The CDR3 length is 16 residues. This CDR3 is CASSSSRRGGYNEQFF. CDR3 sequence (DNA): TGTGCCAGCAGTTCTAGTCGAAGAGGGGGTTACAATGAGCAGTTCTTC.

The genes are TRBV7-8 and TRBJ1-3; 8 nucleotides agree with TRBD1. Germline V gives CDR1 SGHVS, CDR2 FQNEAQ. Trimming at V came to 5 bases and at J to 1 base, leaving 7 bases not matched to a gene. The CDR3 is made up of 16 amino acids. DNA for the CDR3: TGTGCCAGCAGCCCCGGGACAGGAGGGTCTGGAAACACCATATATTTT. It encodes CASSPGTGGSGNTIYF.

The chain has TRBV29-1 and TRBJ2-1; 10 bases are a match to TRBD2. Trimming cost V 0 bases and J 8 bases; bases outside gene matches: 22. The V gene's germline CDR1 is SQVTM and CDR2 ANQGSEA. The CDR3 contains 20 residues. The chain's CDR3 is CSVEDLRLAGEGEAGDEQFF. In nucleotides, the CDR3 is TGCAGCGTTGAAGATCTTCGGCTAGCGGGAGAGGGGGAGGCCGGGGATGAGCAGTTCTTC.

This clone was picked up a small number of times. The chain uses TRBV10-2 and TRBJ1-5; D possibly corresponds to TRBD1 (5 bases). The CDR3 extends over 14 amino acids. The V gene lost 5 bases and the J gene lost 6 bases, with 14 bases spanning the gap. Germline CDR1 WSHSY, CDR2 SAAADI. The DNA for the CDR3 is TGCGCCAGCAGTACTTGGGGGGGAGCTCAGCCCCAGCATTTT. This translates into CASSTWGGAQPQHF.

The CDR3 loop reads CASSLGGPNYEQYF. CDR3 coding DNA: TGTGCCAGCAGCTTGGGCGGGCCAAACTACGAGCAGTACTTC. J is TRBJ2-7 and V is TRBV5-8, with a tentative D call TRBD2 (5 bases). Germline values: CDR1 SGHTS, CDR2 YDEGEE. This CDR3 contains 14 residues. Deletions cut 0 bases from V and 3 bases from J, with 10 bases between. Combining the CDR3 with reference TRBV5-8 and TRBJ2-7 gives the whole variable domain EAGVTQSPTHLIKTRGQQATLRCSPISGHTSVYWYQQALGLGLQFLLWYDEGEERNRGNFPPRFSGRQFPNYSSELNVNALELEDSALYLCASSLGGPNYEQYFGPGTRLTVT.

The chain couples TRBV6-5 to TRBJ2-7; a possible D gene is TRBD2 (7 bases). Trimming took off 6 bases at V and 8 bases at J, with 23 bases between the two ends. Germline V gives CDR1 MNHEY, CDR2 SVGAGI. There are 15 residues in the CDR3. The chain's CDR3 is CASSGGGGAILQQYF. Written as DNA, the CDR3 is TGTGCCAGCAGCGGAGGTGGGGGGGCCATTTTGCAGCAGTACTTC.

The chain carries TRBV2 and TRBJ2-1; D is ambiguous. CDR3 length equals 14 residues. The germline gives CDR1 SNHLY, CDR2 FYNNEI. V shed 6 bases and J shed 10 bases, with 19 bases lying between them. The CDR3 DNA reads as TGTGCCAGCAGGGAACTGGAACCTAGGTTGGAGCAGTTCTTC. This gives the protein CASRELEPRLEQFF.

J is TRBJ1-1 and V is TRBV7-6, with 10 bases that match TRBD1. CDR3 length: 15 amino acids. Germline V lookup: CDR1 SGHVS, CDR2 FNYEAQ. Unmatched junction bases numbered 11, after V lost 6 bases and J lost 7 bases. CDR3 DNA: TGTGCCAGCAGAAGGACCCGACAGGGGGCGAGTGAAGCTTTCTTT. This sequence encodes CASRRTRQGASEAFF.

In this sample, this clone turned up once. The V gene is TRBV2, the J gene TRBJ2-7; 12 positions agree with TRBD2. Per the germline V gene, CDR1 is SNHLY and CDR2 is FYNNEI. With V trimmed by 10 bases and J by 6 bases, 4 bases remained unmatched. This CDR3 region has 12 residues. The CDR3 is CATGTSGREQYF. In DNA, the CDR3 is TGTGCCACCGGGACTAGCGGGCGCGAGCAGTACTTC.

The rearrangement uses TRBV30 and TRBJ2-5, with a possible D match to TRBD1 (5 bases). The CDR3 is 14 amino acids. The germline V and J ends were trimmed by 2 bases and 5 bases, with 15 bases remaining between them. Germline CDR1 is GTSNPN and CDR2 is SVGIG (reference sequence). The CDR3 region is CAWSHTTGWETQYF. Written as DNA, the CDR3 is TGTGCCTGGAGTCACACTACAGGTTGGGAGACCCAGTACTTC.

This chain links TRBV20-1 with TRBJ1-4; tentatively, D is TRBD1 (5 bases). CDR3 length: 14 residues. V lost 5 bases and J 11 bases, leaving 21 bases between the germline ends. CDR1 and CDR2 from the germline V gene are DFQATT and SNEGSKA (reference sequence). CDR3 bases: TGCAGTGCTCGTGAGGGTAGTTCTCAGGGTAAACTGTTTTTT. Translating it yields CSAREGSSQGKLFF.

On this clone itself: At one boundary the junction diverges from the germline segment, which might be a read error. V and J are TRBV7-7 and TRBJ2-1, with TRBD2 matching over 7 bases. Per the germline V gene, CDR1 is SSHAT and CDR2 is FNYEAQ (reference sequence). The CDR3 covers 16 residues. For the CDR3, the DNA is TGTGCTAGCAGCGTTGACGGGGGGTCGCAGGGCAATGAGCAGTTCTTC. Translation gives CASSVDGGSQGNEQFF. Filled out from reference TRBV7-7 and TRBJ2-1, the complete variable domain reads GAGVSQSPRYKVTKRGQDVTLRCDPISSHATLYWYQQALGQGPEFLTYFNYEAQPDKSGLPSDRFSAERPEGSISTLTIQRTEQRDSAMYRCASSVDGGSQGNEQFFGPGTRLTVL.

This clone has only one observation. The V gene is TRBV2, the J gene TRBJ2-5, with D perhaps matching TRBD1 (6 bases). Between the trimmed V and J ends, which lost 3 bases and 0 bases, there was a span of 29 bases. In germline, CDR1 is SNHLY, CDR2 FYNNEI. The CDR3 is made up of 21 amino acids. The CDR3 region is CASSDIGTMVVGARYQETQYF. CDR3 DNA: TGTGCCAGCAGTGACATCGGGACAATGGTTGTAGGTGCCCGGTACCAAGAGACCCAGTACTTC.

This CDR3 reads CASSPSHANYGYTF. The CDR3 DNA reads TGTGCCAGCTCACCATCCCACGCGAACTATGGCTACACCTTC. The rearrangement uses TRBV18 and TRBJ1-2; D is uncertain. The CDR3 has 14 amino acids. The V end lost 2 bases, the J end lost 2 bases, and 9 bases lay between the germline ends. Germline lookup yields CDR1 KGHSH and CDR2 LQKENI. The full variable domain, with the rest looked up from reference TRBV18 and TRBJ1-2, is NAGVMQNPRHLVRRRGQEARLRCSPMKGHSHVYWYRQLPEEGLKFMVYLQKENIIDESGMPKERFSAEFPKEGPSILRIQQVVRGDSAAYFCASSPSHANYGYTFGSGTRLTVV.

The chain uses TRBV2 and TRBJ1-5, with TRBD1 matching 9 bases. Per the germline V gene, CDR1 is SNHLY and CDR2 is FYNNEI. This CDR3 comprises 14 residues. J was trimmed by 2 bases and V by 10 bases; bases with no gene match: 6. CDR3 region: CAIGTGLGNQPQHF. The CDR3 DNA reads TGTGCCATCGGGACAGGGCTGGGCAATCAGCCCCAGCATTTT.

This clone was observed a single time. The chain employs TRBV7-9 and TRBJ1-4; unclear D gene. Trimming took 9 bases from V and 7 from J, leaving 21 bases between them. Germline loops: CDR1 SEHNR, CDR2 FQNEAQ (reference sequence). The CDR3 length is 15 residues. The CDR3 loop is CASKAGEGISEKLFF. In nucleotides, the CDR3 is TGTGCCAGTAAAGCCGGGGAGGGAATAAGTGAAAAACTGTTTTTT.